Listed below are T cell receptor beta chains from one sample, sequenced in a study of CD8 T cells in Susac syndrome. TCRdb reprocessed the immunoSEQ multiplex PCR reads with MiXCR, giving one entry per CDR3 protein. The repertoire holds about 300,000 distinct CDR3 sequences, with around 92% as singletons. Sequenced material: CD4+ T cells from PBMCs. Receptors were obtained from a human donor with multiple sclerosis. The CDR3 runs from the conserved cysteine through the conserved F or W. A D gene is named only where the DNA matches it firmly. Clone size appears in some rows only: once, few, many, or a class for an expanded clone.

TRBV7-3	TRBJ2-1	NA	NA	CASSSSRDWNYNEQFF	TGTGCCAGCAGCTCCTCCCGGGACTGGAATTACAATGAGCAGTTCTTC
TRBV7-9	TRBJ2-1	TRBD2	NA	CASSLGGLAGGPGEQFF	TGTGCCAGCAGCTTAGGAGGACTAGCGGGAGGGCCTGGTGAGCAGTTCTTC
TRBV6-2/TRBV6-3	TRBJ1-1	NA	once	CASTQAGDTEAFF	TGTGCCAGCACCCAAGCCGGGGACACTGAAGCTTTCTTT
TRBV4-1	TRBJ2-5	NA	NA	CASSIAGKETQYF	TGCGCCAGCAGTATCGCAGGGAAAGAGACCCAGTACTTC
TRBV5-1	TRBJ2-6	NA	NA	CASSPTVSGANVLTF	TGCGCCAGCAGCCCTACAGTGTCTGGGGCCAACGTCCTGACTTTC
TRBV6-5	TRBJ1-1	NA	few	CASTTTGNTEAFF	TGTGCCAGCACAACCACGGGGAACACTGAAGCTTTCTTT
TRBV28	TRBJ2-7	NA	NA	CASTRAPGPYEQYF	TGTGCCAGCACTAGGGCCCCCGGACCCTACGAGCAGTACTTC
TRBV24-1	TRBJ2-1	TRBD2	NA	CATSGRGRSNEQFF	TGTGCCACCAGTGGACGCGGGAGGTCCAATGAGCAGTTCTTC
TRBV20-1	TRBJ2-7	TRBD1	NA	CSARTGYPYEQYF	TGCAGTGCCCGGACAGGGTATCCCTACGAGCAGTACTTC
TRBV5-1	TRBJ2-1	TRBD2	NA	CASSLYRGTSVYNEQFF	TGCGCCAGCAGCCTATACCGAGGGACTAGCGTTTACAATGAGCAGTTCTTC
TRBV12-3/TRBV12-4	TRBJ1-6	NA	NA	CASTGQNNSPLHF	TGTGCCAGTACGGGACAAAATAATTCACCCCTCCACTTT
TRBV20-1	TRBJ2-3	NA	NA	CSALAGWGTDTQYF	TGCAGTGCCTTGGCGGGTTGGGGCACAGATACGCAGTATTTT
TRBV20-1	TRBJ2-5	TRBD2	NA	CSAQGGAKWETQYF	TGCAGTGCCCAGGGAGGGGCGAAATGGGAGACCCAGTACTTC
TRBV6-1	TRBJ1-2	NA	NA	CASSEARDRGYTF	TGTGCCAGCAGTGAAGCGAGGGACCGAGGCTACACCTTC
TRBV2	TRBJ1-4	NA	once	CASSESGTTNEKLFF	TGTGCCAGCAGTGAAAGTGGGACAACTAATGAAAAACTGTTTTTT
TRBV5-6	TRBJ1-2	NA	NA	CASSYPLSPRGYGYTF	TGTGCCAGCAGCTACCCATTATCACCCAGAGGCTATGGCTACACCTTC
TRBV20-1	TRBJ2-1	TRBD2	NA	CSARSSREVGNEQFF	TGCAGTGCTAGATCATCCCGGGAGGTCGGAAATGAGCAGTTCTTC
TRBV5-6	TRBJ2-5	NA	NA	CASSYRDPETQYF	TGTGCCAGCAGCTACCGGGACCCAGAGACCCAGTACTTC
TRBV19	TRBJ2-1	NA	NA	CASSKGRDIYNEQFF	TGTGCCAGTAGTAAAGGGCGGGATATCTACAATGAGCAGTTCTTC
TRBV30	TRBJ2-3	NA	NA	CAWSRGSSTDTQYF	TGTGCCTGGAGTCGGGGGTCGAGCACAGATACGCAGTATTTT
TRBV10-3	TRBJ2-5	NA	once	CAISDSFQETQYF	TGTGCCATCAGTGACAGCTTCCAAGAGACACAGTACTTC
TRBV7-2	TRBJ2-7	TRBD2	NA	CASSVAAGGSYEQYF	TGTGCCAGCAGCGTCGCAGCGGGAGGGTCCTACGAGCAGTACTTC
TRBV4-3	TRBJ2-7	NA	few	CASSQDRGSSYEQYF	TGCGCCAGCAGCCAAGATCGGGGCAGTTCCTACGAGCAGTACTTC
TRBV6-1	TRBJ2-5	TRBD1	NA	CASHTGAGETQYF	TGTGCCAGTCACACAGGGGCGGGAGAGACCCAGTACTTC
TRBV5-6	TRBJ2-3	TRBD2	NA	CASSLWGGTRSDTQYF	TGTGCCAGCAGCTTGTGGGGCGGGACTAGATCAGATACGCAGTATTTT
TRBV7-3	TRBJ2-6	NA	once	CASSFQGTGANVLTF	TGTGCCAGCAGCTTTCAGGGCACTGGGGCCAACGTCCTGACTTTC
TRBV29-1	TRBJ1-2	NA	NA	CSVEEAYGYTF	TGCAGCGTTGAAGAGGCCTATGGCTACACCTTC
TRBV20-1	TRBJ2-4	NA	NA	CSASFERGELLAKNIQYF	TGCAGTGCTAGTTTCGAGCGTGGGGAACTACTAGCCAAAAACATTCAGTACTTC
TRBV19	TRBJ1-4	NA	NA	CASTRQDNEKLFF	TGTGCCAGTACGAGACAGGATAATGAAAAACTGTTTTTT
TRBV27	TRBJ1-1	NA	NA	CASSPLDSRNTEAFF	TGTGCCAGCAGTCCTTTGGACAGCCGAAACACTGAAGCTTTCTTT
TRBV7-9	TRBJ2-2	NA	once	CASSPPGTRNTGELFF	TGTGCCAGCAGCCCCCCCGGGACAAGGAACACCGGGGAGCTGTTTTTT
TRBV29-1	TRBJ1-2	NA	NA	CSVGQAASTYGYTF	TGCAGCGTTGGCCAGGCCGCCTCTACTTATGGCTACACCTTC
TRBV12-3/TRBV12-4	TRBJ2-1	NA	NA	CASSLADPSGGEQFF	TGTGCCAGCAGTTTAGCGGATCCCTCTGGAGGTGAGCAGTTCTTC
TRBV14	TRBJ2-3	NA	NA	CASSQLLGGTDTQYF	TGTGCCAGCAGCCAATTGCTGGGGGGCACAGATACGCAGTATTTT
TRBV7-9	TRBJ1-2	NA	NA	CASSLVTASGYTF	TGTGCCAGCAGCCTAGTGACAGCGAGTGGCTACACCTTC
TRBV2	TRBJ2-7	NA	NA	CASSDMSYEQYF	TGTGCCAGCAGTGACATGTCCTACGAGCAGTACTTC